A single sample gave rise to the 5 T cell receptor beta chains below, sequenced in a study of blood T cell repertoires in COVID-19. TCRdb's table, derived via immunoSEQ multiplex PCR, lists solely in-frame clones and lacks some. The data hold about 25,000 clones, with 80% to 90% observed a single time. Material for sequencing was peripheral blood. Receptors were obtained from a man between 65 and 85 years old with acute or convalescent COVID-19.

The sample holds one count of this clone. J is TRBJ2-3 and V is TRBV5-5, with D possibly being TRBD1 (6 bases). The V and J ends lost 5 bases and 0 bases respectively, with 19 bases between them. There are 17 residues in the CDR3. In germline, CDR1 is SGHKS, CDR2 YYEKEE (reference sequence). CDR3 loop: CASSFGTLISSTDTQYF. CDR3 nucleotides: TGTGCCAGCAGTTTCGGGACACTTATCTCTAGCACAGATACGCAGTATTTT.

The gene calls are TRBV19 and TRBJ2-2; D ambiguous. Deletions cut 8 bases from V and 0 bases from J, with 4 bases between. Germline-derived CDR1 and CDR2 are LNHDA and SQIVND (reference sequence). The CDR3 has 12 amino acids. Written as DNA, the CDR3 is TGTGCCAGTCCGTCGAACACCGGGGAGCTGTTTTTT. Protein sequence: CASPSNTGELFF.

This clone was observed a single time. This chain uses TRBV3-1 (or the pseudogene TRBV3-2) with TRBJ2-2; TRBD2 aligns across 7 bases. Germline V gene lookup returns CDR1 LGHDT and CDR2 YNNKEL (reference sequence). The CDR3 covers 15 residues. With 9 bases clipped from V and 4 bases from J, the junction kept 11 bases outside the gene matches. CDR3 in amino acids: CARPPPAGRTGELFF. The CDR3 DNA sequence: TGTGCCAGACCTCCTCCAGCGGGGCGCACCGGGGAGCTGTTTTTT.

This sequence joins TRBV18 and TRBJ1-5; D gene ambiguous. This CDR3 comprises 13 residues. The V end lost 2 bases, the J end lost 3 bases, and 5 bases lay between the germline ends. Germline-derived CDR1 and CDR2 are KGHSH and LQKENI. The chain's CDR3 is CASSPSDNQPQHF. As DNA, the CDR3 is TGTGCCAGCTCACCAAGCGACAATCAGCCCCAGCATTTT.

V usage is TRBV30 and J usage is TRBJ1-1, with D tentatively TRBD1 (6 bases). V lost 6 bases, J lost 4 bases, and 18 bases lay in between. CDR1 and CDR2 (germline): GTSNPN, SVGIG (reference sequence). The CDR3 has 14 amino acids. CDR3 sequence reads: CACPWGGRRTEAFF. The CDR3, as DNA: TGTGCCTGCCCCTGGGGGGGGCGGCGCACTGAAGCTTTCTTT.